These T cell receptor beta chains were read from a single sample in a study of blood T cell repertoires in COVID-19. Here immunoSEQ multiplex PCR was the method, and the copy in TCRdb shows in-frame clones only, minus some. The sample has tens of thousands of clones, about 83% seen once. The sample taken for sequencing was peripheral blood. The origin of the receptors is an elderly man with acute or convalescent COVID-19. CDR3s include the opening cysteine and the closing phenylalanine or tryptophan. D genes are given only for firm matches. A clone size is listed for some rows: how often the clone was seen (once, few, many), or a class if it is expanded.

V gene	clone size	J gene	D gene	CDR3 DNA	CDR3 protein
TRBV7-2	.	TRBJ1-6	.	TGTGCCAGCAGCTTCAGTGAGGAATCACCCCTCCACTTT	CASSFSEESPLHF
TRBV11-2	once	TRBJ1-1	.	TGTGCCAGCAGCTTAGTTCGCACACCGACTGAAGCTTTCTTT	CASSLVRTPTEAFF
TRBV11-3	.	TRBJ2-2	.	TGTGCCAGCCGGGGGGCAGGGGCCTCCACCGGGGAGCTGTTTTTT	CASRGAGASTGELFF
TRBV7-2	.	TRBJ2-3	.	TGTGCCAGCAGCTTAGAAGGGGCGGGAAACACAGATACGCAGTATTTT	CASSLEGAGNTDTQYF
TRBV28	few	TRBJ1-2	.	TGTGCCAGCAGTTCCCTCCCTGCCACGGGTGGCTACACCTTC	CASSSLPATGGYTF
TRBV2	.	TRBJ1-2	TRBD1	TGTGCCAGCAGTAGGGACAGAAGCTCCTATGGCTACACCTTC	CASSRDRSSYGYTF
TRBV6-5	.	TRBJ1-6	.	TGTGCCAGCAGGAGGGCCACGGGGGGGGGTTCACCCCTCCACTTT	CASRRATGGGSPLHF
TRBV4-3	.	TRBJ2-3	TRBD2	TGCGCCAGCAGCCAAGATTTAGAGGGACTAGTAGAACCAGATACGCAGTATTTT	CASSQDLEGLVEPDTQYF
TRBV11-2	.	TRBJ2-2	TRBD2	TGTGCCAGCAGCCCGGGAGGGGGGCGGACCGGGGAGCTGTTTTTT	CASSPGGGRTGELFF
TRBV19	.	TRBJ2-1	TRBD2	TGTGCCAGTTTCGAACTAGCGGCCGACAATGAGCAGTTCTTC	CASFELAADNEQFF
TRBV15	.	TRBJ1-4	.	TGTGCCACCAGCGGGTCCCTAGTCCTCCAGGGACTGTTTTTT	CATSGSLVLQGLFF
TRBV27	.	TRBJ1-6	.	TGTGCCAGCAGTCAGCAGGGCTATAATTCACCCCTCCACTTT	CASSQQGYNSPLHF
TRBV19	.	TRBJ2-1	.	TGTGCCAGTAGTGGAAACTCCGGGAGCCCGAGAAGTGAGCAGTTCTTC	CASSGNSGSPRSEQFF
TRBV11-1	once	TRBJ1-6	.	TGTGCCAGCAGCCAGGAGGGGAACAATTCACCCCTCCACTTT	CASSQEGNNSPLHF
TRBV9	.	TRBJ1-3	.	TGTGCCAGCAGCGTAGCTACGGGAGGGGGAAACACCATATATTTT	CASSVATGGGNTIYF
TRBV24-1	.	TRBJ2-5	TRBD1	TGTGCCACCAGTGATTTCTTTCCCACAGGGGGGAGCGAGACCCAGTACTTC	CATSDFFPTGGSETQYF
TRBV11-2	.	TRBJ2-5	TRBD1	TGTGCCAGCAGATTGACAGGGTTGTACCAAGAGACCCAGTACTTC	CASRLTGLYQETQYF
TRBV11-2	.	TRBJ1-1	.	TGTGCCAGCAGCTTAGAGGGGGGCACTGAAGCTTTCTTT	CASSLEGGTEAFF
TRBV7-3	.	TRBJ2-2	TRBD2	TGTGCCAGCAGCTTAACTAGCGGGGGCACCGGGGAGCTGTTTTTT	CASSLTSGGTGELFF
TRBV5-1	.	TRBJ1-5	.	TGCGCCAGCAGCTTGCGGGGGGGAGGCAATCAGCCCCAGCATTTT	CASSLRGGGNQPQHF
TRBV28	few	TRBJ2-1	TRBD2	TGTGCCAGCAGCCTCGTCGGCGGGGGTAGCTCCTACAATGAGCAGTTCTTC	CASSLVGGGSSYNEQFF
TRBV18	.	TRBJ1-2	TRBD1	TGTGCCAGCTCACCCGGGACAGGGGCCAACTATGGCTACACCTTC	CASSPGTGANYGYTF
TRBV28	.	TRBJ1-1	.	TGTGCCAGCTTGGACCGGGAGGCTTTCTTT	CASLDREAFF
TRBV15	once	TRBJ2-5	.	TGTGCCACCAGTGAAGGGGGAACCGGGACCCGAAGGACCCAGTACTTC	CATSEGGTGTRRTQYF
TRBV4-3	.	TRBJ2-7	.	TGCGCCAGCAGCCAAGATCGGGGAGGCTACGAGCAGTACTTC	CASSQDRGGYEQYF
TRBV2	.	TRBJ2-5	TRBD1	TGTGCCAGCACCCAAGGGGGCAGGGAGGAGACCCAGTACTTC	CASTQGGREETQYF
TRBV5-6	.	TRBJ2-7	.	TGTGCCAGCACCCTGACATACTCCTACGAGCAGTACTTC	CASTLTYSYEQYF
TRBV19	.	TRBJ1-5	TRBD1	TGTGCCACCGACAGGGCGGATCAGCCCCAGCATTTT	CATDRADQPQHF
TRBV7-8	once	TRBJ1-5	TRBD1	TGTGCCAGCAGCCCAAGTGGACAGGGGTATCAGCCCCAGCATTTT	CASSPSGQGYQPQHF
TRBV24-1	.	TRBJ1-2	.	TGTGCCACCAGTGCAGGGTCCTATGGCTACACCTTC	CATSAGSYGYTF
TRBV19	.	TRBJ2-6	TRBD1	TGTGCCAGTAGTGCCGGACAGGGATCCAACGTCCTGACTTTC	CASSAGQGSNVLTF
TRBV19	.	TRBJ1-5	.	TGTGCCAGTAGTGCCGGCGGGCAGCCCGCCCAGCATTTT	CASSAGGQPAQHF
TRBV6-1	.	TRBJ2-4	.	TGTGCCAGCAGTGAACTTCCAGGGTCAACCAAAAACATTCAGTACTTC	CASSELPGSTKNIQYF
TRBV30	few	TRBJ1-6	.	TGTGCCTGGAGTGCAGGATCCAAAAATCGGTCCTATAATTCACCCCTCCACTTT	CAWSAGSKNRSYNSPLHF
TRBV19	once	TRBJ2-1	TRBD2	TGTGCCAGTAGTGCAAAGACTAGCGGGAGGGTTAATGAGCAGTTCTTC	CASSAKTSGRVNEQFF
TRBV5-1	.	TRBJ1-5	.	TGCGCCAGCAGCTTGGATGCAGGGAATCAGCCCCAGCATTTT	CASSLDAGNQPQHF
TRBV7-3	.	TRBJ1-6	.	TGTGCCAGCAGCTTAACAGAGGGTAGGGATTCACCCCTCCACTTT	CASSLTEGRDSPLHF
TRBV6-2/TRBV6-3	.	TRBJ2-7	TRBD2	TGTGCCAGCAGTACAAGCGGGATAAGCTACGAGCAGTACTTC	CASSTSGISYEQYF
TRBV9	.	TRBJ2-7	TRBD2	TGTGCCAGCAGCGTAGATAGACTAGCGGGAGAAGAGCAGTACTTC	CASSVDRLAGEEQYF
TRBV7-2	.	TRBJ2-1	TRBD2	TGTGCCAGCAGCCTAAGGACTAGCGGATTTTACAATGAGCAGTTCTTC	CASSLRTSGFYNEQFF
TRBV7-2	.	TRBJ2-2	.	TGTGCCAGCAGCAAAAGGGGTCTCAACCCTAGGACCGGGGAGCTGTTTTTT	CASSKRGLNPRTGELFF
TRBV7-9	.	TRBJ2-1	TRBD2	TGTGCCAGCAGCTTAGGGACTAGCGGAATCAATGAGCAGTTCTTC	CASSLGTSGINEQFF